These T cell receptor beta chains were read from a single sample in a study of OX40 agonist ivuxolimab in advanced cancers. Generated by immunoSEQ multiplex PCR, the TCRdb table keeps only in-frame clones and is missing some. The sample holds about 49,000 clones; 80% to 90% are singletons and the top ten take about 54%. Sequences were derived from CD4+ or CD8+ T cells sorted from blood, sampled in a trial of the OX40 agonist ivuxolimab. The receptors stem from an adult with an advanced solid tumor such as melanoma, head and neck, liver or kidney cancer. Both conserved end residues are part of each CDR3. The D gene is left open where the match is weak. The size field is filled for only some rows; it gives once, few, many or a size class.

d_gene,abundance,v_gene,j_gene,CDR3aa,CDR3nt
-,-,TRBV10-1,TRBJ1-3,CASSESILGTGNTIYF,TGCGCCAGCAGTGAGTCAATCTTAGGGACGGGAAACACCATATATTTT
TRBD2,once,TRBV11-2,TRBJ2-5,CASSLTGGGRTQYF,TGTGCCAGCAGCTTAACCGGGGGAGGGCGGACCCAGTACTTC
TRBD1,-,TRBV7-2,TRBJ1-3,CASSEQGGNTIYF,TGTGCCAGCAGCGAACAGGGGGGAAACACCATATATTTT
-,-,TRBV6-1,TRBJ2-3,CASSERPASTDTQYF,TGTGCCAGCAGTGAAAGGCCCGCAAGCACAGATACGCAGTATTTT
TRBD2,-,TRBV7-2,TRBJ2-7,CASGSGRAVSYEQYF,TGTGCCAGCGGTAGCGGGAGGGCCGTCTCCTACGAGCAGTACTTC
-,-,TRBV27,TRBJ1-1,CASSLGRNTEAFF,TGTGCCAGCAGTTTAGGCAGGAACACTGAAGCTTTCTTT
-,few,TRBV2,TRBJ1-1,CASSPRALPEAFF,TGTGCCAGCAGCCCCCGGGCCCTCCCTGAAGCTTTCTTT
-,-,TRBV4-1,TRBJ2-3,CASSQEGADTQYF,TGCGCCAGCAGCCAAGAGGGAGCAGATACGCAGTATTTT
-,-,TRBV11-2,TRBJ1-5,CASSLGLNQPQHF,TGTGCCAGCAGCTTAGGGTTGAATCAGCCCCAGCATTTT
TRBD1,-,TRBV28,TRBJ1-4,CASSFYSYPGTGFLFF,TGTGCCAGCAGTTTCTACTCATACCCCGGGACAGGTTTTCTGTTTTTT
-,-,TRBV6-6,TRBJ2-5,CASSYHRQETQYF,TGTGCCAGCAGTTACCACCGCCAAGAGACCCAGTACTTC
TRBD2,-,TRBV10-3,TRBJ2-1,CAISASSGRVNEQFF,TGTGCCATCAGTGCTTCGAGCGGGAGGGTAAATGAGCAGTTCTTC
-,few,TRBV10-3,TRBJ2-1,CAISEGGPHTSSYNEQFF,TGTGCCATCAGTGAAGGCGGGCCGCACACTAGCTCCTACAATGAGCAGTTCTTC